Listed here are 20 T cell receptor beta chains from one sample, sequenced in a study of shared clonotypes between healthy human individuals. Libraries were prepared by immunoSEQ multiplex PCR; TCRdb keeps only in-frame clonotypes and omits some of them. The data hold approximately 600,000 clones, with approximately 95% observed a single time. Naive CD8 cells lacked CD45RO, underwent positive selection for CCR7 and left out terminally differentiated effector memory CD45RA+ cells. The sample was naive CD8+ T cells sorted from blood. The receptors shown here come from a young woman in good health.

V and J are TRBV13 and TRBJ1-2; D perhaps matches TRBD1 (6 bases). The CDR3 is 13 amino acids. From germline, CDR1 is PRHDT and CDR2 FYEKMQ (reference sequence). Trimming cost V 5 bases and J 9 bases, with 16 bases left between them. DNA of the CDR3: TGTGCCAGCAGCACGCGGACAGCGCCAAGCTACACCTTC. Translating gives CASSTRTAPSYTF.

The chain has TRBV28 and TRBJ1-1, with D uncertain. This CDR3 is built from 12 residues. Trimming left V 2 bases short and J 6 bases short, with 7 bases between. In germline, CDR1 is MDHEN, CDR2 SYDVKM. The CDR3 bases are TGTGCCAGCAGTTTAGAAGCCGCTGAAGCTTTCTTT. Amino acids: CASSLEAAEAFF.

The chain is built from TRBV20-1 and TRBJ2-7; D unclear. CDR1 DFQATT and CDR2 SNEGSKA come from the germline V gene (reference sequence). The CDR3 has 11 residues. V lost 3 bases, J lost 9 bases, and 12 bases lay in between. The CDR3 protein is CSASYGGRQYF. Here the CDR3 DNA reads TGCAGTGCTAGCTATGGCGGACGGCAGTACTTC.

The rearrangement joins TRBV5-1 to TRBJ2-7; possibly TRBD2 for D (5 bases). From germline, CDR1 is SGHRS and CDR2 YFSETQ. The CDR3 spans 12 residues. Trimming pared 2 bases from V and 7 bases from J, leaving 10 bases between. CDR3 in DNA: TGCGCCAGCAGCTTTGCGGCGGGTGAGCAGTACTTC. Translation: CASSFAAGEQYF.

The chain has TRBV10-1 and TRBJ2-3; weak D call: TRBD1 (6 bases). The CDR3 covers 15 residues. V was pared by 2 bases and J by 1 base, with 10 bases between. From germline, CDR1 is WNHNN and CDR2 SYGVQD (reference sequence). The CDR3 is CASSERAGGTDTQYF. DNA of the CDR3: TGCGCCAGCAGTGAGAGGGCAGGGGGCACAGATACGCAGTATTTT.

The chain employs TRBV19 and TRBJ1-5; D remains ambiguous. V lost 7 bases and J 4 bases, leaving 8 bases between the germline ends. The CDR3 runs 12 residues. CDR1 is LNHDA, CDR2 SQIVND, per germline (reference sequence). The CDR3 bases are TGTGCCAGTATGGGAGTTAATCAGCCCCAGCATTTT. It is translated as CASMGVNQPQHF. Filled out from reference TRBV19 and TRBJ1-5, the complete variable domain reads DGGITQSPKYLFRKEGQNVTLSCEQNLNHDAMYWYRQDPGQGLRLIYYSQIVNDFQKGDIAEGYSVSREKKESFPLTVTSAQKNPTAFYLCASMGVNQPQHFGDGTRLSIL.

J is TRBJ1-5 and V is TRBV19, with a possible D match to TRBD1 (5 bases). Between the trimmed V and J ends, which lost 6 bases and 9 bases, there was a span of 21 bases. CDR3 size: 15 residues. Germline assignment: CDR1 LNHDA and CDR2 SQIVND (reference sequence). CDR3 amino acids: CASRWTPFRKSPQHF. In nucleotides, the CDR3 is TGTGCCAGTAGATGGACACCATTCCGGAAATCGCCCCAGCATTTT.

The rearrangement uses TRBV13 and TRBJ2-7, with a tentative D call TRBD2 (6 bases). Germline loops: CDR1 PRHDT, CDR2 FYEKMQ (reference sequence). This CDR3 region has 13 residues. Trimming removed 4 bases from V and 9 bases from J, with 16 bases in between. The CDR3 DNA follows: TGTGCCAGCAGCTCCGCGGGGCCCTTCGGGCAGTACTTC. Translation: CASSSAGPFGQYF.

This CDR3 is CASSPGGNETQYF. The CDR3 nucleotides are TGTGCCAGCTCACCCGGAGGGAACGAGACCCAGTACTTC. The V and J genes are TRBV18 and TRBJ2-5; TRBD2 is a possible D gene (6 bases). CDR1 and CDR2 (germline): KGHSH, LQKENI. With 3 bases removed from V and 5 bases from J, the gap between germline ends came to 10 bases. There are 13 residues in the CDR3. The entire variable domain, with the rest obtained from reference TRBV18 and TRBJ2-5, is as follows: NAGVMQNPRHLVRRRGQEARLRCSPMKGHSHVYWYRQLPEEGLKFMVYLQKENIIDESGMPKERFSAEFPKEGPSILRIQQVVRGDSAAYFCASSPGGNETQYFGPGTRLLVL.

The rearrangement uses TRBV5-6 and TRBJ2-5, with 7 bases identical to TRBD2. Germline V gene lookup returns CDR1 SGHDT and CDR2 YYEEEE. This CDR3 has 16 residues. The V segment lost 1 base and the J segment 1 base; nucleotides outside the gene matches: 7. The CDR3 sequence: CASSLTMSSGQETQYF. DNA of the CDR3: TGTGCCAGCAGCTTGACGATGTCTAGCGGCCAAGAGACCCAGTACTTC.

This clone turned up a few times. This rearrangement joins TRBV5-1 to TRBJ1-1; D gene uncertain. Germline V gives CDR1 SGHRS, CDR2 YFSETQ. This CDR3 is built from 11 residues. Trimming left V 3 bases short and J 6 bases short, with 6 bases between. DNA of the CDR3: TGCGCCAGCAGCTCAAGTTCTGAAGCTTTCTTT. Translated: CASSSSSEAFF.

The chain joins TRBV19 to TRBJ1-5; 8 bases line up with TRBD1. The germline CDR1 and CDR2 sequences are LNHDA and SQIVND (reference sequence). The junction had 10 bases not matched to a gene; V was cut back by 3 bases and J by 0 bases. The CDR3 has 18 amino acids. This CDR3 reads CASSIFWDRTYSNQPQHF. The CDR3 coding sequence is TGTGCCAGTAGTATCTTCTGGGACAGGACTTATAGCAATCAGCCCCAGCATTTT.

This chain joins TRBV30 and TRBJ1-5; D is unresolved. From germline, CDR1 is GTSNPN and CDR2 SVGIG (reference sequence). V lost 2 bases to trimming and J lost 8 bases, with 13 bases between them. This CDR3 comprises 13 residues. The CDR3 nucleotides read TGTGCCTGGAGTCTATGGGTGGGTGAGCCCCAGCATTTT. Translating gives CAWSLWVGEPQHF.

The chain couples TRBV6-5 to TRBJ2-6, with TRBD1 as a possible D gene (5 bases). This CDR3 has 14 amino acids. The V end lost 4 bases, the J end lost 4 bases, and 8 bases lay between the germline ends. Looked up from germline, CDR1 is MNHEY and CDR2 is SVGAGI. As DNA, the CDR3 is TGTGCCAGCAGTTCAGGGATCGGGGCCAACGTCCTGACTTTC. It is translated as CASSSGIGANVLTF.

The table lists this clone with a few counts. The same CDR3 can be traced to other DNA sequences in this sample. The V gene is TRBV15, the J gene TRBJ2-7; TRBD1 matches 11 bases. The CDR3 extends over 14 amino acids. V dropped 4 bases and J dropped 3; count of bases not matched to a gene: 2. Per germline, CDR1 LNHNV and CDR2 YYDKDF (reference sequence). CDR3 bases: TGTGCCACCAGCACCGGGACAGGGGGCTACGAGCAGTACTTC. Amino acids: CATSTGTGGYEQYF.

CDR3 DNA sequence: TGTGCCAGCAGTTTAACCCCAGGGGGATCCTACGAGCAGTACTTC. It codes for CASSLTPGGSYEQYF. The chain recombines TRBV27 with TRBJ2-7; 7 bases align to TRBD1. V lost 2 bases and J lost 1; bases outside the gene matches: 5. The CDR3 spans 15 residues. Germline assignment: CDR1 MNHEY and CDR2 SMNVEV (reference sequence).

The chain uses TRBV19 and TRBJ2-7, with D possibly being TRBD1 (7 bases). The V and J ends lost 4 bases and 3 bases respectively, with 13 bases between them. Germline-derived CDR1 and CDR2 are LNHDA and SQIVND (reference sequence). This CDR3 is built from 14 residues. The CDR3, as DNA: TGTGCCAGTAGTACCGCGGGACAGAACTACGAGCAGTACTTC. Its protein product is CASSTAGQNYEQYF.

This clone appeared once. The chain joins TRBV7-9 to TRBJ2-5; 8 bases match TRBD2. V trimming: 4 bases; J trimming: 4 bases; junction bases outside the gene matches: 8. The CDR3 spans 15 residues. Germline values: CDR1 SEHNR, CDR2 FQNEAQ (reference sequence). The CDR3 DNA reads as TGTGCCAGCAGCTCCCCAGCGGGAGTTGGAGAGACCCAGTACTTC. The encoded protein is CASSSPAGVGETQYF.

The rearrangement uses TRBV7-8 and TRBJ2-3; the D is unclear. V was clipped by 1 base and J by 1 base, with 9 bases between them. The germline V gene has CDR1 SGHVS and CDR2 FQNEAQ. This CDR3 comprises 15 residues. The CDR3 sequence is CASSLDGLGTDTQYF. In DNA, the CDR3 is TGTGCCAGCAGCTTAGACGGGCTTGGCACAGATACGCAGTATTTT.

DNA for the CDR3: TGTGCCAGTAGTATAGATCTATTTGGGGGAGCCTACGAGCAGTACTTC. This sequence encodes CASSIDLFGGAYEQYF. The chain uses TRBV19 and TRBJ2-7; D assignment may be TRBD1 or TRBD2 (5 bases each). CDR3 length: 16 amino acids. V lost 0 bases and J lost 2, with 14 bases in between. In germline, CDR1 is LNHDA, CDR2 SQIVND (reference sequence).